These 2 T cell receptor beta chains originate from one sample sequenced in a study of T cell responses to AZD1222 COVID-19 vaccine. Profiled with immunoSEQ multiplex PCR; TCRdb holds only in-frame clones, not every one. The table records more than 120,000 clones, 90% of them present only once. The material sequenced was peripheral blood, taken 28 days after the second AZD1222 dose. The receptors were sampled from an adult who received the AZD1222 COVID-19 vaccine.

The rearrangement joins TRBV21-1 to TRBJ1-2. TRBV21-1 is listed as a pseudogene. This CDR3 is built from 19 residues. The DNA of the CDR3 is TGTGCCAGCAGCAAAAAGACCCCGGGACCCAGGGCGAATAACTATGGCTACACCTTC. This sequence encodes CASSKKTPGPRANNYGYTF.

The CDR3, as DNA: TGTGCCAGCGTACGAGGGGCGGGAGGGCCTAATGAGCAGTTCTTC. Translating gives CASVRGAGGPNEQFF. The J gene is TRBJ2-1, the V gene TRBV3-1 (or the pseudogene TRBV3-2), with 9 bases lining up with TRBD2. The CDR3 is 15 amino acids. The germline CDR1 and CDR2 sequences are LGHDT and YNNKEL (reference sequence). The ends lost 8 bases at V and 7 bases at J; junction bases unmatched: 12.